This record looks at one TCR beta chain sequence and its context. This record belongs to a study of blood T cell repertoires in COVID-19. Across the study: The samples span acute and convalescent COVID-19 from the United States, Italy and Spain. PBMCs, B-cell-depleted T cells, or T cells provided the cDNA or gDNA that made up the material.

After removal of 0 bases from V and 4 bases from J, the junction contained 5 bases not matched to a gene. Germline CDR1 reads LGHNA; CDR2 reads YSLEER. There are 16 residues in the CDR3. Sequenced by immunoSEQ multiplex PCR; TCRdb stores in-frame clones only, minus some. The table records about 240,000 clones, around 80% of them present only once. This TCR came from a woman between 18 and 29 years old with acute or convalescent COVID-19. Sequencing used peripheral blood. The V gene is TRBV4-3, the J gene TRBJ2-2, with TRBD2 matching over 7 bases. CDR3 sequence (DNA): TGCGCCAGCAGCCAAGATAGGGGCGGGAGCACCGGGGAGCTGTTTTTT. It encodes CASSQDRGGSTGELFF.